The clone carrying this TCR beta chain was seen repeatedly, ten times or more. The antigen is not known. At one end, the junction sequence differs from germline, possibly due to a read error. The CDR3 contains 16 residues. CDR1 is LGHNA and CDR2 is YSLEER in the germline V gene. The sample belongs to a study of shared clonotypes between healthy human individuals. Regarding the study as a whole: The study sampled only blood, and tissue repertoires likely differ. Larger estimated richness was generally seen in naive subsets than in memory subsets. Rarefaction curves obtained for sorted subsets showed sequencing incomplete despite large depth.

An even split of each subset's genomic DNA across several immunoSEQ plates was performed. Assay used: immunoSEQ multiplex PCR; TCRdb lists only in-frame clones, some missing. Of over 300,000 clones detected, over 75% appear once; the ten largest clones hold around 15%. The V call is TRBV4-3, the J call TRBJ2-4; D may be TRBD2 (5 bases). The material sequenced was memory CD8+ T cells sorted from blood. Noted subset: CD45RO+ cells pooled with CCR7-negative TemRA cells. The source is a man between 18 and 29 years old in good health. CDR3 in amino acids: CASSQGRAGPGNVQYF. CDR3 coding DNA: TGCGCCAGCAGCCAAGGACGGGCTGGCCCGGGAAACGTTCAGTACTTC.